Below, 12 T cell receptor beta chains from the same sample are listed, as sequenced in a study of T-cell reconstitution after alpha-beta-depleted transplantation in children. A library of TCRbeta sequences, prepared with unique molecular identifiers, was generated. TCRdb re-called the PCR reads through MiXCR, storing one row per CDR3 protein. This sample has about 980,000 distinct CDR3 sequences; about 29% occur once, and the top ten carry more than 25%. The source material was PBMCs, mostly from graft donor cells, sampled 360 days after TCRalphabeta/CD19-depleted stem cell transplant. These receptors came from a boy under two years old who had a stem cell transplant for SCID, so the T cells may come from the graft donor.

This clonotype showed up many times. The rearrangement joins TRBV5-1 to TRBJ2-5; D possibly corresponds to TRBD1 (7 bases). V lost 8 bases and J lost 6, with 17 bases in between. The V gene's germline CDR1 is SGHRS and CDR2 YFSETQ. The length of the CDR3 is 13 residues. Here the CDR3 DNA reads TGCGCCAGTGGAGGGGGCGCGAGGAAGACCCAGTACTTC. This codes for CASGGGARKTQYF.

This clonotype was seen a handful of times. The chain employs TRBV19 and TRBJ2-3; D unclear. Per germline, CDR1 LNHDA and CDR2 SQIVND (reference sequence). The CDR3 is 14 residues long. The ends were cut back, 3 bases at V and 4 bases at J, with 11 bases in the middle. Here the CDR3 reads CASSITVRADTQYF. The CDR3, as DNA: TGTGCCAGTAGTATCACAGTCCGCGCAGATACGCAGTATTTT.

This clonotype has just a few counts. The rearrangement joins TRBV6-5 to TRBJ2-6; D is uncertain. From germline, CDR1 is MNHEY and CDR2 SVGAGI. The V end lost 0 bases, the J end lost 0 bases, and 9 bases lay between the germline ends. This CDR3 has 17 residues. CDR3 in DNA: TGTGCCAGCAGTTACTCGGGCAACCCCTCTGGGGCCAACGTCCTGACTTTC. Translating it yields CASSYSGNPSGANVLTF.

This clonotype was counted once. The rearrangement uses TRBV5-1 and TRBJ2-7; weak D call: TRBD1 (5 bases). Germline CDR1 is SGHRS and CDR2 is YFSETQ. CDR3 length: 13 residues. V was pared by 4 bases and J by 4 bases, with 12 bases between. For the CDR3, the DNA is TGCGCCAGCAGCCCTCCCCAGGGTTACGAGCAGTACTTC. Protein sequence: CASSPPQGYEQYF.

This chain uses TRBV24-1 with TRBJ1-1, with D hard to call. V lost 3 bases and J lost 6, with 7 bases in between. Germline CDR1 KGHDR, CDR2 SFDVKD. CDR3 length equals 12 residues. CDR3 DNA sequence: TGTGCCACCAGTGATGGGGAGGCTGAAGCTTTCTTT. Amino acids: CATSDGEAEAFF.

This chain links TRBV11-2 with TRBJ2-7; D possibly corresponds to TRBD1 (6 bases). The CDR3 runs 13 residues. Between the trimmed V and J ends, which lost 2 bases and 6 bases, there was a span of 11 bases. In germline, CDR1 is SGHAT, CDR2 FQNNGV. This chain's CDR3 is CASSLPGDLEQYF. DNA for the CDR3: TGTGCCAGCAGCTTACCAGGGGACCTCGAGCAGTACTTC.

The rearrangement uses TRBV20-1 and TRBJ1-1, with a weak D call TRBD1 (5 bases). V was shortened by 3 bases and J by 12 bases, with 20 bases between the two germline ends. The CDR3 covers 13 residues. Germline V lookup: CDR1 DFQATT, CDR2 SNEGSKA (reference sequence). This CDR3 is CSASRSGREITFF. The CDR3 DNA reads as TGCAGTGCTAGCAGGTCAGGGCGAGAAATTACTTTCTTT.

The rearrangement joins TRBV27 to TRBJ2-1, with 9 bases matching TRBD2. V lost 5 bases, J lost 3 bases, and 5 bases stayed unmatched. This CDR3 spans 15 amino acids. Germline V lookup: CDR1 MNHEY, CDR2 SMNVEV (reference sequence). CDR3 in amino acids: CASSPLAGIYNEQFF. Written as DNA, the CDR3 is TGTGCCAGCAGTCCGCTAGCGGGGATCTACAATGAGCAGTTCTTC.

This clonotype was observed at least ten times. This chain joins TRBV28 and TRBJ2-7; TRBD2 aligns across 12 bases. V trimming: 9 bases; J trimming: 6 bases; junction bases outside the gene matches: 6. The germline CDR1 and CDR2 sequences are MDHEN and SYDVKM. The length of the CDR3 is 13 residues. CDR3 sequence reads: CASGLAGTSEQYF. For the CDR3, the DNA is TGTGCCAGTGGACTAGCGGGGACGTCCGAGCAGTACTTC. The full variable domain, rest sourced from reference TRBV28 and TRBJ2-7, is DVKVTQSSRYLVKRTGEKVFLECVQDMDHENMFWYRQDPGLGLRLIYFSYDVKMKEKGDIPEGYSVSREKKERFSLILESASTNQTSMYLCASGLAGTSEQYFGPGTRLTVT.

This clonotype has just a few counts. The chain has TRBV29-1 and TRBJ2-7; D is tentatively TRBD1 or TRBD2 (5 bases each). This CDR3 is built from 16 residues. V lost 4 bases to trimming and J lost 0 bases, with 19 bases between them. Germline V gives CDR1 SQVTM, CDR2 ANQGSEA. The CDR3 protein is CSVGWGSPLTSYEQYF. The DNA for the CDR3 is TGCAGCGTTGGGTGGGGGTCGCCATTGACCTCCTACGAGCAGTACTTC.

The rearrangement uses TRBV9 and TRBJ2-3, with a tentative D call TRBD2 (5 bases). Trimming took off 4 bases at V and 2 bases at J, with 17 bases between the two ends. CDR1 and CDR2 (germline): SGDLS, YYNGEE. The CDR3 has 16 residues. CDR3 bases: TGTGCCAGCAGCCTCGGTGGGAGCCATATCACAGATACGCAGTATTTT. This gives the protein CASSLGGSHITDTQYF.

The gene calls are TRBV9 and TRBJ2-1; D not certain. Looked up from germline, CDR1 is SGDLS and CDR2 is YYNGEE. The CDR3 length is 15 residues. Deletions cut 4 bases from V and 4 bases from J, with 15 bases between. The CDR3 loop is CASSSGVAKYNEQFF. DNA of the CDR3: TGTGCCAGCAGCTCCGGAGTAGCAAAGTACAATGAGCAGTTCTTC.